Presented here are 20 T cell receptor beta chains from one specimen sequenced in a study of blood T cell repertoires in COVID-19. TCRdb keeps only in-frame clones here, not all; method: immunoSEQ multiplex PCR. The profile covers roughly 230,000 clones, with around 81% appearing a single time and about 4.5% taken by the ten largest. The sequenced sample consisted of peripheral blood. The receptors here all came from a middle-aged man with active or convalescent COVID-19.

The CDR3 nucleotides are TGTGCCAGTAGTAGTCAGGAATGGACAGATACGCAGTATTTT. It encodes CASSSQEWTDTQYF. The chain is built from TRBV19 and TRBJ2-3, with D unclear. Deletions cut 4 bases from V and 3 bases from J, with 11 bases between. Germline-derived CDR1 and CDR2 are LNHDA and SQIVND (reference sequence). The CDR3 consists of 14 residues.

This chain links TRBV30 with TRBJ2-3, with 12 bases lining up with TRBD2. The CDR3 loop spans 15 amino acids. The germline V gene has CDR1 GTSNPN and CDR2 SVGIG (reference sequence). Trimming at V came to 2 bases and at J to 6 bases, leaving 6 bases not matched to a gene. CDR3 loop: CAWSLTGLAGDTQYF. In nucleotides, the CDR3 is TGTGCCTGGAGTCTAACAGGACTAGCGGGGGATACGCAGTATTTT.

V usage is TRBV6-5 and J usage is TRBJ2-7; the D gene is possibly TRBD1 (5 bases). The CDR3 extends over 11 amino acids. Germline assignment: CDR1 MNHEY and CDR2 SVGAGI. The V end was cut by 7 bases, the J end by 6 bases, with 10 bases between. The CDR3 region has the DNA TGTGCCAGCAACAGGCATGCCGAGCAGTACTTC. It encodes CASNRHAEQYF.

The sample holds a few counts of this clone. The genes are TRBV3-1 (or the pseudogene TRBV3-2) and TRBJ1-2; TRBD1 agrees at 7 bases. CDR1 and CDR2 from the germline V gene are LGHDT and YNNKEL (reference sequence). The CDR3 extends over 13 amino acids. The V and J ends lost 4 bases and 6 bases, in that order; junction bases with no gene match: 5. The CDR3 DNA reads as TGTGCCAGCAGCCGGGGACAGATTCATGGCTACACCTTC. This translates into CASSRGQIHGYTF.

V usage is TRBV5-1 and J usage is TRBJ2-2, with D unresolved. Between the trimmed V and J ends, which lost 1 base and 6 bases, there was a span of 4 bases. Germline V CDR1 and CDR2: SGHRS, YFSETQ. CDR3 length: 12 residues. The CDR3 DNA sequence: TGCGCCAGCAGCTTGTCGGCCGGGGAGCTGTTTTTT. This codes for CASSLSAGELFF.

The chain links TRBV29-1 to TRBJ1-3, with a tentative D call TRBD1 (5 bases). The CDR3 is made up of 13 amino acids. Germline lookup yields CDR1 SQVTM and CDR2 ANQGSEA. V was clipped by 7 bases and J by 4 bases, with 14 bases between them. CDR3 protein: CSGARQGGNTIYF. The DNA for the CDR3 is TGCAGCGGGGCCCGGCAGGGAGGAAACACCATATATTTT.

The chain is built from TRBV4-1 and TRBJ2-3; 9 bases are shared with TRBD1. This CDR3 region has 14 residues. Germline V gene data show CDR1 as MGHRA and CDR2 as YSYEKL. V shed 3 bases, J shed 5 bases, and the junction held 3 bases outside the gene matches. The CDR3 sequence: CASSQGQGGDTQYF. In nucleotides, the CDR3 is TGCGCCAGCAGCCAGGGACAGGGTGGAGATACGCAGTATTTT.

This chain's CDR3 is CASSPQSGGTEETQYF. CDR3 DNA sequence: TGTGCCAGCAGCCCCCAGAGCGGGGGGACAGAAGAGACCCAGTACTTC. The chain links TRBV3-1 (or the pseudogene TRBV3-2) to TRBJ2-5; TRBD2 matches 9 bases. The trim removed 4 bases at V and 3 bases at J, leaving 9 bases unmatched. The CDR3 length is 16 residues. CDR1 and CDR2 from the germline V gene are LGHDT and YNNKEL (reference sequence).

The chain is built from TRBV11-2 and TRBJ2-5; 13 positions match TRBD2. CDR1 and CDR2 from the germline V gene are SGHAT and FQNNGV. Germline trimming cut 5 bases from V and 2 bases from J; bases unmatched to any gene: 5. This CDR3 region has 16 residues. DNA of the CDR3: TGTGCCAGCAGCCCCGGGACTAGCGGGACTCAAGAGACCCAGTACTTC. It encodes CASSPGTSGTQETQYF.

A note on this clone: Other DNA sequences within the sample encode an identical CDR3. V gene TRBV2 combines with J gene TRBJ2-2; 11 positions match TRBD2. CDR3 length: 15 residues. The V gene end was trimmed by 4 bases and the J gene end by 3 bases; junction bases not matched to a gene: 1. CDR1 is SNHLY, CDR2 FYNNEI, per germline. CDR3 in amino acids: CASSVLAGDTGELFF. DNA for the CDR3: TGTGCCAGCAGTGTACTAGCGGGGGACACCGGGGAGCTGTTTTTT.

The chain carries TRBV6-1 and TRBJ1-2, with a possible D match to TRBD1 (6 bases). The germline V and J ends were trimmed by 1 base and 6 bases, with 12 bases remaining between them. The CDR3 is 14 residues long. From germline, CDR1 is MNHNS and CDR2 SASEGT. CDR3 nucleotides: TGTGCCAGCAGTGAAGTCAGGGGCCCGAATGGCTACACCTTC. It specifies CASSEVRGPNGYTF.

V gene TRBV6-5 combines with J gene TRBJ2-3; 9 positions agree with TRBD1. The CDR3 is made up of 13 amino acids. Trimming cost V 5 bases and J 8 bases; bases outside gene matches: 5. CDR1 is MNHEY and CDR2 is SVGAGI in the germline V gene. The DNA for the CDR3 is TGTGCCAGCAGTCCGACAGGGGGGGGTACGCAGTATTTT. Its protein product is CASSPTGGGTQYF.

The CDR3 sequence: CSASGQNYGYTF. The DNA of the CDR3 is TGCAGTGCTAGTGGACAGAACTATGGCTACACCTTC. The chain carries TRBV20-1 and TRBJ1-2; D may be TRBD1 (6 bases). Germline V CDR1 and CDR2: DFQATT, SNEGSKA (reference sequence). V lost 3 bases and J lost 2, with 7 bases in between. The CDR3 covers 12 residues.

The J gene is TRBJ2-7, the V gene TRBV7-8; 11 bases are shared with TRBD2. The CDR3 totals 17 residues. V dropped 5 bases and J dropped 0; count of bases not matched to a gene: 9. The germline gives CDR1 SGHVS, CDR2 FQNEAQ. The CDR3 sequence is CASSRVGTSGLSYEQYF. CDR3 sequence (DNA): TGTGCCAGCAGCCGAGTAGGGACTAGCGGCCTCTCCTACGAGCAGTACTTC.

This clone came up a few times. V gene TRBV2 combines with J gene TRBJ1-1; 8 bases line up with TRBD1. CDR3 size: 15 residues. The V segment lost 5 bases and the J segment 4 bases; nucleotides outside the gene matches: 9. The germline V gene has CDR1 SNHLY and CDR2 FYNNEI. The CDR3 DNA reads TGTGCCAGCAGTAGAACTACAGGGGGTGGCACTGAAGCTTTCTTT. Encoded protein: CASSRTTGGGTEAFF.

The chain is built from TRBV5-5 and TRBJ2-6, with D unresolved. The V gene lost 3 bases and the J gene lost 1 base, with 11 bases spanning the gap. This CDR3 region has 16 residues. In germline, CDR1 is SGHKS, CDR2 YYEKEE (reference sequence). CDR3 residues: CASSWRDISGANVLTF. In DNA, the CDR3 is TGTGCCAGCAGCTGGAGAGATATATCTGGGGCCAACGTCCTGACTTTC.

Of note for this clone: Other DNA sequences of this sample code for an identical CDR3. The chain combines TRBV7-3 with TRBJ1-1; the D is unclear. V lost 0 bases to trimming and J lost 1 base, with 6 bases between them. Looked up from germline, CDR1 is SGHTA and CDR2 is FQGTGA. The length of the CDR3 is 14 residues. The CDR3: CASSLTRGNTEAFF. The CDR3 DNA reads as TGTGCCAGCAGCTTAACGCGCGGGAACACTGAAGCTTTCTTT.

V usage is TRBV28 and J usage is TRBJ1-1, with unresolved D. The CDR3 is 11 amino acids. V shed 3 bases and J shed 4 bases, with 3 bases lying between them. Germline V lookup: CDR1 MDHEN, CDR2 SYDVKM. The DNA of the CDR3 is TGTGCCAGCAGTTTGAGCACTGAAGCTTTCTTT. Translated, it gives CASSLSTEAFF.

CDR3 nucleotide sequence: TGTGCCAGTAGTATTGGGCGGGGGACAGATACGCAGTATTTT. It yields the protein CASSIGRGTDTQYF. This chain connects TRBV19 to TRBJ2-3, with 7 bases aligning to TRBD2. J was trimmed by 3 bases and V by 3 bases; bases with no gene match: 3. The germline V gene has CDR1 LNHDA and CDR2 SQIVND (reference sequence). The CDR3 is made up of 14 amino acids.

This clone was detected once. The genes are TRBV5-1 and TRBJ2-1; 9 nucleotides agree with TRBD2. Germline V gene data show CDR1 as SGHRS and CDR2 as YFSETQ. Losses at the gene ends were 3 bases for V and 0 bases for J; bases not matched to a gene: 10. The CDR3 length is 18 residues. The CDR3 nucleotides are TGCGCCAGCAGCTGGGGCTCTAGCGGGGTCCGCTCCTACAATGAGCAGTTCTTC. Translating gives CASSWGSSGVRSYNEQFF.